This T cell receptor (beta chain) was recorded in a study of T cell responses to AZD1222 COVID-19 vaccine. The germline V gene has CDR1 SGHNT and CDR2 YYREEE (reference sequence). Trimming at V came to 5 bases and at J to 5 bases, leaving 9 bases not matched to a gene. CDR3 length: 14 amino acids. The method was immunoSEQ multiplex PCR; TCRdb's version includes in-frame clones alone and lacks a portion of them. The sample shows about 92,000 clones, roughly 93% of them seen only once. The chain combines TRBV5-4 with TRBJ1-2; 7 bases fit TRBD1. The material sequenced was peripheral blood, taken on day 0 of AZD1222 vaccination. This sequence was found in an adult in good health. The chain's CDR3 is CASSGQEFGYGYTF. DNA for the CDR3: TGTGCCAGCAGTGGACAGGAATTTGGGTATGGCTACACCTTC.